This TCR beta chain is from a study of blood T cell repertoires in COVID-19. The overall study: Researchers got acute and convalescent COVID-19 samples from the United States, Italy and Spain. Nucleic acid was either cDNA or gDNA, and it came from T cells, B-cell-depleted T cells, or PBMCs.

Authors' analysis steps: Estimated nucleated cell counts came from reference gene primer amplification. Sequencing used immunoSEQ multiplex PCR; TCRdb keeps in-frame clones, though not all of them. The V and J calls and clone size were taken over from that table, and D and trimming were inferred from the DNA. Of roughly 160,000 clones in the sample, roughly 80% were seen once. Germline CDR1 and CDR2: MNHEY and SVGAGI. V lost 7 bases and J lost 4, with 13 bases in between. The CDR3 runs 13 residues. The sequenced material came from peripheral blood. The genes are TRBV6-5 and TRBJ2-5; D is undetermined. The receptor was derived from a woman aged 80 or over with acute or convalescent COVID-19. The DNA for the CDR3 is TGTGCCAGCACAACTACACGTATAGAGACCCAGTACTTC. This sequence encodes CASTTTRIETQYF.